This TCR beta chain was captured by sequencing in a study of blood T cell repertoires in COVID-19 (TCRdb year 2020). A note on the overall study: Collaborator samples came from the United States, Italy and Spain and covered acute and convalescent phases of COVID-19. Where available, HLA class I and class II types were taken from metadata supplied by the sample provider and were not determined by assay-based typing. Sample metadata almost always included a de-identified subject ID, COVID-19 status, age in years and sex. The material from the prospective study consisted of cDNA or gDNA derived from T cells, B-cell-depleted T cells, or PBMCs. The repertoires were released in a freely available public database intended as a resource for research on the immune response to SARS-CoV-2. Subjects who had been exposed to COVID-19, were actively infected with it, or had recovered from it provided the deeply sampled blood TCRbeta repertoires that made up the dataset. Samples were obtained from the ongoing ImmuneRACE study (first 160 participants) and from over 1,000 subjects provided by 6 global collaborators. Summary of the overall study and its limitations: How much clinical and demographic metadata was included differed by source and by participant, and the metadata was provided uncurated.

TCRbeta CDR3 regions were amplified from genomic DNA by means of the immunoSEQ Assay, a bias-controlled multiplex PCR. On the authors' methods: Nucleated cell counts per sample were estimated from amplification of reference gene primers within the assay. To quantify the absolute abundance of each unique TCRbeta CDR3 rearrangement, sequence reads were collapsed and filtered. Productive Simpson clonality was computed per sample as the square root of Simpson's diversity index over productive rearrangements. In its TCRdb copy, this immuneACCESS table keeps in-frame sequences only and misses some clones. Where compared with another copy, unresolved V genes explain less than half of these, and the others have no known cause. V and J calls and clone size come straight from that table; D and trimming were deduced from the DNA. The sample records about 14,000 clones, around 90% of which are singletons. The ten largest make up about 3% of the sample.

A word on this clone: Its antigen is unknown. Per-nucleotide qualities are absent, and no much larger clonotype sits a single base away.

From a lookup of the germline V gene (reference sequence), CDR1 and CDR2 are LGHDT and YNNKEL. The CDR3 goes from the cysteine to the phenylalanine over 13 residues. Only CDR3 DNA remains: 39 bases, in frame from the first base. The V and J ends are trimmed by 5 bases and 4 bases, leaving 9 bases between them. Whole blood was collected in K2EDTA tubes by collaborating institutions according to the institutions' own protocols. For TCRbeta analysis, collaborator samples were shipped as frozen whole blood, as isolated PBMCs, or as DNA extracted from either sample type. The sequence was obtained from a human donor in a cohort sampled during active COVID-19. Sequences were obtained from peripheral blood. The sequence is built from TRBV3-1 (or the pseudogene TRBV3-2) and TRBJ1-5; the D region possibly corresponds to TRBD1 (5 bases align). The CDR3 region reads CASSDSHNQPQHF. In nucleotide form, the sequence is TGTGCCAGCAGCGACAGCCATAATCAGCCCCAGCATTTT.